Reported below is one T cell receptor beta chain. What it recognizes is unknown. Clones were read by immunoSEQ multiplex PCR, and TCRdb kept only the in-frame ones, dropping some. The sample lists under 60,000 clones; 85% to 95% were seen once. The CDR3 sequence is 15 residues long. From germline, CDR1 is SGHNT and CDR2 YENEEA. V was cut by 11 bases and J by 0 bases, with 18 bases left in between. These data are taken from a study of OX40 agonist ivuxolimab in advanced cancers. Across the study: Ivuxolimab, an agonistic anti-OX40 (CD134) antibody, was given to patients. Cohort: about 82% men, mean age 60, aged roughly 23 to 90.

Blood sampling was done at baseline, cycle 4 day 1, and cycle 7 day 1. General study results and limits: At 0.1 to 3.0 mg/kg and by week 6, CD4+ and CD8+ T cells in the blood had expanded clonally.

This clonotype was obtained from an adult with an advanced solid tumor such as melanoma, head and neck, liver or kidney cancer. V is TRBV11-3 and J is TRBJ2-3; D is perhaps TRBD1 (5 bases). The specimen was CD4+ or CD8+ T cells sorted from blood, collected in a trial of the OX40 agonist ivuxolimab. The CDR3 nucleotides are TGTGCCTCCGTGCAGGGTTTGTCTAGCACAGATACGCAGTATTTT. It codes for CASVQGLSSTDTQYF.